One sample yielded the 28 T cell receptor beta chains listed below, sequenced in a study of cytomegalovirus exposure and HLA in healthy donors. Amplification used 60 Vbeta primers and 13 Jbeta primers. Clones were sequenced by immunoSEQ multiplex PCR, and TCRdb holds only the in-frame ones, with some missing. The sample yields about 89,000 clones, approximately 76% seen once. The sample was PBMCs. The receptors stem from a male donor in good health and CMV-seronegative.

The chain is built from TRBV9 and TRBJ1-5, with no clear D. V shed 3 bases and J shed 1 base, with 11 bases lying between them. The CDR3 spans 15 residues. Germline V CDR1 and CDR2: SGDLS, YYNGEE. CDR3 residues: CASSARAGSNQPQHF. The CDR3, as DNA: TGTGCCAGCAGCGCGAGGGCGGGAAGCAATCAGCCCCAGCATTTT.

This clone was detected only once. J is TRBJ2-3 and V is TRBV6-1; possible D gene TRBD2, 5 bases. The CDR3 loop spans 16 amino acids. V was trimmed by 4 bases and J by 2 bases, leaving 16 bases between them. Germline CDR1 MNHNS, CDR2 SASEGT. The chain's CDR3 is CASSGRGPLDTDTQYF. DNA for the CDR3: TGTGCCAGCAGTGGACGCGGGCCCCTGGACACAGATACGCAGTATTTT.

The count of this clone is one. The gene calls are TRBV2 and TRBJ2-3; 9 bases are a match to TRBD1. Germline trimming cut 9 bases from V and 4 bases from J; bases unmatched to any gene: 11. The CDR3 sequence is 15 residues long. Germline assignment: CDR1 SNHLY and CDR2 FYNNEI. DNA for the CDR3: TGTGCCAGTCCGGGACAGGGTGGATCACCAGATACGCAGTATTTT. Amino acid sequence: CASPGQGGSPDTQYF.

The chain combines TRBV13 with TRBJ1-2; D gene ambiguous. The CDR3 runs 17 residues. The V end was cut by 0 bases, the J end by 3 bases, with 17 bases between. In germline, CDR1 is PRHDT, CDR2 FYEKMQ (reference sequence). The chain's CDR3 is CASSLGGSGKKYYGYTF. CDR3 DNA sequence: TGTGCCAGCAGCTTAGGGGGTTCGGGGAAAAAGTACTATGGCTACACCTTC.

This chain connects TRBV21-1 to TRBJ1-2; TRBD1 is the table's D call and was not checked against the DNA. TRBV21-1 has pseudogene status. The CDR3 is made up of 16 amino acids. The CDR3 coding sequence is TGTGCCAGCAGCAATCAGAATGAAGTTTTTAACTATGGCTACACCTTC. Translating it yields CASSNQNEVFNYGYTF.

This clone was seen only a few times. The chain combines TRBV13 with TRBJ2-7; possibly TRBD2 for D (7 bases). V was shortened by 5 bases and J by 2 bases, with 19 bases between the two germline ends. Germline CDR1 reads PRHDT; CDR2 reads FYEKMQ (reference sequence). The CDR3 is 16 residues long. In DNA form, the CDR3 reads TGTGCCAGCAGCCCTTCCCCCGCGGGGGCCACCTACGAGCAGTACTTC. Amino acid sequence: CASSPSPAGATYEQYF.

V and J are TRBV21-1 and TRBJ1-2. TRBV21-1 is noted as a pseudogene. The CDR3 consists of 15 residues. The CDR3 region is CASREPFGGLVGYTF. Here the CDR3 DNA reads TGTGCCAGCAGAGAACCTTTCGGGGGTTTGGTGGGCTACACCTTC.

The V call is TRBV10-3, the J call TRBJ1-2; 7 nucleotides agree with TRBD1. The germline V gene encodes CDR1 ENHRY and CDR2 SYGVKD. With V trimmed by 6 bases and J by 3 bases, 4 bases remained unmatched. The CDR3 is 13 amino acids. The CDR3, as DNA: TGTGCCATCAGACAGGGGATCGACTATGGCTACACCTTC. Translating it yields CAIRQGIDYGYTF.

The chain employs TRBV19 and TRBJ1-1; D not resolved. The CDR3 runs 16 residues. V lost 6 bases, J lost 7 bases, and 24 bases lay in between. Germline-derived CDR1 and CDR2 are LNHDA and SQIVND (reference sequence). This CDR3 reads CASSPPRSSQIDEAFF. Here the CDR3 DNA reads TGTGCCAGTAGCCCTCCCCGTAGCAGTCAGATCGATGAAGCTTTCTTT.

The chain has TRBV4-2 and TRBJ1-1, with 8 bases lining up with TRBD1. The CDR3 consists of 15 residues. With V trimmed by 1 base and J by 7 bases, 8 bases remained unmatched. In germline, CDR1 is LGHNA, CDR2 YNFKEQ. In DNA, the CDR3 is TGTGCCAGCAGCCAAGCCGGACAGGGACTTGATGAAGCTTTCTTT. This encodes CASSQAGQGLDEAFF.

The CDR3 protein is CASSSDRGHQPQHF. The CDR3 DNA reads TGTGCCAGCAGCTCAGACAGGGGGCATCAGCCCCAGCATTTT. The gene calls are TRBV11-2 and TRBJ1-5; 10 bases align to TRBD1. Trimming removed 4 bases from V and 5 bases from J; junction bases left unmatched: 2. The CDR3 is 14 amino acids. Germline values: CDR1 SGHAT, CDR2 FQNNGV.

The chain recombines TRBV9 with TRBJ1-5, with a tentative D call TRBD1 (5 bases). The CDR3 is 14 residues long. V lost 4 bases to trimming and J lost 2 bases, with 10 bases between them. The germline CDR1 and CDR2 sequences are SGDLS and YYNGEE. CDR3: CASSTGTRNQPQHF. As DNA, the CDR3 is TGTGCCAGCAGCACCGGGACTCGCAATCAGCCCCAGCATTTT.

This clone has more than one count but fewer than ten. The V gene is TRBV9, the J gene TRBJ2-1; 8 nucleotides agree with TRBD2. Germline V CDR1 and CDR2: SGDLS, YYNGEE. V lost 0 bases to trimming and J lost 2 bases; unmatched junction nucleotides: 4. The CDR3 contains 16 residues. The CDR3 region has the DNA TGTGCCAGCAGCGTAGAACTAGCGGCTACCTACAATGAGCAGTTCTTC. Its translation: CASSVELAATYNEQFF.

The chain couples TRBV2 to TRBJ2-1; perhaps TRBD2 as D (6 bases). V was trimmed by 4 bases and J by 5 bases, leaving 15 bases between them. This CDR3 comprises 15 residues. The germline V gene has CDR1 SNHLY and CDR2 FYNNEI. Here the CDR3 DNA reads TGTGCCAGCAGTGCCATGGGACTTGATGACAATGAGCAGTTCTTC. Encoded protein: CASSAMGLDDNEQFF.

The chain is built from TRBV4-1 and TRBJ1-4; 9 bases agree with TRBD1. The germline gives CDR1 MGHRA, CDR2 YSYEKL. The CDR3 consists of 17 residues. Trimming took 4 bases from V and 1 from J; bases not matched to a gene: 7. The CDR3: CASSLLDRGRTNEKLFF. CDR3 DNA sequence: TGCGCCAGCAGCCTCTTGGACAGGGGAAGAACTAATGAAAAACTGTTTTTT.

There are a few counts of this clone. The chain employs TRBV5-1 and TRBJ2-3, with 9 bases lining up with TRBD1. The CDR3 runs to 15 residues. Germline V CDR1 and CDR2: SGHRS, YFSETQ. Unmatched junction bases numbered 6, after V lost 1 base and J lost 6 bases. The chain's CDR3 is CASSLPQGARDTQYF. DNA for the CDR3: TGCGCCAGCAGCTTGCCACAGGGGGCGCGGGATACGCAGTATTTT.

This clone has just a few counts. The rearrangement joins TRBV6-5 to TRBJ2-1, with D uncertain. Germline CDR1 is MNHEY and CDR2 is SVGAGI. The CDR3 extends over 14 amino acids. Between the trimmed V and J ends, which lost 11 bases and 5 bases, there was a span of 19 bases. CDR3 amino acids: CASKISGPHNEQFF. The DNA of the CDR3 is TGTGCCTCAAAAATTTCAGGCCCCCACAATGAGCAGTTCTTC.

The chain has TRBV7-8 and TRBJ1-1; no reliable D call. V lost 3 bases and J lost 4, with 18 bases in between. Germline V lookup: CDR1 SGHVS, CDR2 FQNEAQ. CDR3 size: 16 residues. The CDR3 DNA follows: TGTGCCAGCAGCTTCCGGGTAGGCCATGAGAGCACTGAAGCTTTCTTT. Translated: CASSFRVGHESTEAFF.

CDR3 DNA sequence: TGTGCCAGCAGCTCGGACTTTTCCACAGATACGCAGTATTTT. As protein: CASSSDFSTDTQYF. The chain links TRBV5-5 to TRBJ2-3, with a tentative D call TRBD2 (5 bases). Trimming removed 3 bases from V and 2 bases from J, with 10 bases in between. Germline-derived CDR1 and CDR2 are SGHKS and YYEKEE (reference sequence). The CDR3 has 14 amino acids.

The sample holds a few counts of this clone. The rearrangement joins TRBV7-8 to TRBJ2-6, with 10 nucleotides matching TRBD1. J gave up 2 bases and V 5 bases, and 3 bases lay outside the gene matches. The CDR3 covers 16 residues. Germline values: CDR1 SGHVS, CDR2 FQNEAQ. The CDR3 is CASSRGQGAGANVLTF. Written as DNA, the CDR3 is TGTGCCAGCAGCCGAGGACAGGGGGCTGGGGCCAACGTCCTGACTTTC.

The chain combines TRBV6-6 with TRBJ1-1; tentatively, D is TRBD1 (6 bases). V was cut by 5 bases and J by 1 base, with 8 bases left in between. The CDR3 runs 13 residues. Germline CDR1 and CDR2: MNHNY and SVGAGI (reference sequence). The CDR3 loop reads CASSKGGNTEAFF. CDR3 sequence (DNA): TGTGCCAGCAGTAAAGGGGGGAACACTGAAGCTTTCTTT.

This clone was seen a few times. The chain couples TRBV6-5 to TRBJ2-7, with D tentatively TRBD2 (5 bases). Germline V lookup: CDR1 MNHEY, CDR2 SVGAGI. The CDR3 covers 13 residues. V lost 2 bases, J lost 5 bases, and 10 bases lay in between. CDR3: CASSYIGVDEQYF. The CDR3 DNA reads TGTGCCAGCAGTTACATCGGGGTCGACGAGCAGTACTTC.

This chain joins TRBV9 and TRBJ2-1, with a tentative D call TRBD2 (6 bases). The germline V and J ends were trimmed by 3 bases and 9 bases, with 10 bases remaining between them. Germline loops: CDR1 SGDLS, CDR2 YYNGEE. The CDR3 covers 12 residues. The CDR3 nucleotides are TGTGCCAGCAGCGCATTGGGGGGTGAGCAGTTCTTC. Translated, it gives CASSALGGEQFF.

This clone occurred once. The chain joins TRBV2 to TRBJ2-7; weak D call: TRBD2 (6 bases). Germline CDR1 and CDR2: SNHLY and FYNNEI. CDR3 length: 18 amino acids. V dropped 4 bases and J dropped 5 bases, with 27 bases sitting between them. The CDR3 DNA follows: TGTGCCAGCAGTGGCCTGGGTTCAAGTAGCGGTCTTAAAAACGAGCAGTACTTC. It encodes CASSGLGSSSGLKNEQYF.

The CDR3 sequence is CASSFDSSYEQYF. CDR3 sequence (DNA): TGTGCCAGCAGCTTTGACAGTTCCTACGAGCAGTACTTC. The chain links TRBV7-9 to TRBJ2-5; a weak D match, TRBD1 (5 bases). The assigned J gene may be wrong: the sequence end matches TRBJ2-7 better. Germline V gene lookup returns CDR1 SEHNR and CDR2 FQNEAQ (reference sequence). This CDR3 contains 13 residues.

The chain is built from TRBV7-9 and TRBJ1-1, with D hard to call. The CDR3 extends over 13 amino acids. CDR1 is SEHNR and CDR2 is FQNEAQ in the germline V gene (reference sequence). V lost 5 bases and J 0 bases, leaving 7 bases between the germline ends. The CDR3 sequence: CASSPTMNTEAFF. The DNA of the CDR3 is TGTGCCAGCAGCCCGACTATGAACACTGAAGCTTTCTTT.

Only a few counts were recorded for this clone. The J gene is TRBJ1-2, the V gene TRBV5-6, with D tentatively TRBD1 (5 bases). Trimming left V 4 bases short and J 7 bases short, with 11 bases between. The CDR3 is 12 residues long. Germline-derived CDR1 and CDR2 are SGHDT and YYEEEE. The CDR3 loop is CASSVGGGGYTF. CDR3 in DNA: TGTGCCAGCAGCGTCGGGGGGGGTGGCTACACCTTC.

V and J are TRBV5-7 and TRBJ2-4; perhaps TRBD2 as D (6 bases). TRBV5-7 is placed among ORFs of uncertain function. This CDR3 has 15 amino acids. Trimming stripped 6 bases from V and 2 bases from J, with 15 bases between. CDR3 coding DNA: TGTGCCAGCACCGCGAGGAGGGGTACCAAAAACATTCAGTACTTC. It is translated as CASTARRGTKNIQYF.